This T cell receptor (beta chain) originates from a study of blood T cell repertoires in COVID-19. The overall study: Acute and convalescent COVID-19 specimens originated in the United States, Italy and Spain.

TCRdb's copy holds only in-frame clones and misses some; the assay was immunoSEQ multiplex PCR. The top ten clones hold 1% to 1.4% of a sample with about 110,000 clones, 85% to 90% of them seen once. The ends were cut back, 2 bases at V and 9 bases at J, with 14 bases in the middle. Germline CDR1 and CDR2: SGHDN and FVKESK. The CDR3 has 14 amino acids. Sequenced sample: peripheral blood. V is TRBV14 and J is TRBJ2-1, with D perhaps matching TRBD2 (6 bases). The sequence was collected from a human donor in a cohort sampled during active COVID-19. DNA for the CDR3: TGTGCCAGCAGCCAAAGAATAACTAGCCGTGAGCAGTTCTTC. Translating gives CASSQRITSREQFF. Based on the CDR3 plus reference TRBV14 and TRBJ2-1, the full variable domain is EAGVTQFPSHSVIEKGQTVTLRCDPISGHDNLYWYRRVMGKEIKFLLHFVKESKQDESGMPNNRFLAERTGGTYSTLKVQPAELEDSGVYFCASSQRITSREQFFGPGTRLTVL.